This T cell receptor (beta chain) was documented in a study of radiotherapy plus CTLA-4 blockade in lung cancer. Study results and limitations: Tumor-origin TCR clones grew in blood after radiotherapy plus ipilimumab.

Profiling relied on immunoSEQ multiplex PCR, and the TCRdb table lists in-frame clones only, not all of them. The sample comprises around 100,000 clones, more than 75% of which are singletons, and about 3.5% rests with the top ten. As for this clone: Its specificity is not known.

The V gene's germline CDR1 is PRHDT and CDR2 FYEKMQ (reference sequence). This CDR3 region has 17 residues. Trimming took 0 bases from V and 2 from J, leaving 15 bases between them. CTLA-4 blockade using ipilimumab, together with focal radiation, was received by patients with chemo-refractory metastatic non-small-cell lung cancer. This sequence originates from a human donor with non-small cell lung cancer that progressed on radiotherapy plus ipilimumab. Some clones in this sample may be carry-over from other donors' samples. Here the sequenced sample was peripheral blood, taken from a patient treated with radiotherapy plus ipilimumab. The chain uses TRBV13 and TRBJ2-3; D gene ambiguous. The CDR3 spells CASSLGKLPPYTDTQYF. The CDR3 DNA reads TGTGCCAGCAGCTTAGGCAAGCTCCCCCCCTACACAGATACGCAGTATTTT.